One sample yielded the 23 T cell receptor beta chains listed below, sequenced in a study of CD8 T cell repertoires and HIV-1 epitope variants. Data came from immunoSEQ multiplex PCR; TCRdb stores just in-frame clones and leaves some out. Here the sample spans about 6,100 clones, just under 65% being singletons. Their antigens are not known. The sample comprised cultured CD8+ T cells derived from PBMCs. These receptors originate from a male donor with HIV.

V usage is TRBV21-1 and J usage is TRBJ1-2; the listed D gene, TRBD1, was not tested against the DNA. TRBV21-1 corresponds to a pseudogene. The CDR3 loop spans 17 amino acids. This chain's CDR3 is CASSKDGCGQGSYGYTF. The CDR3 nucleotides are TGTGCCAGCAGCAAAGATGGGTGTGGACAGGGTAGCTATGGCTACACCTTC.

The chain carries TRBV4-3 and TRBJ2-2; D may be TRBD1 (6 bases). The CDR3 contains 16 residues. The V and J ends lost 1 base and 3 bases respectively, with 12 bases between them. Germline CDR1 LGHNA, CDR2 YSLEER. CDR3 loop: CASSQGGGSHTGELFF. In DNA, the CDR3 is TGCGCCAGCAGCCAAGGTGGGGGCTCCCACACCGGGGAGCTGTTTTTT.

In DNA form, the CDR3 reads TGTGCCACCAGCAGAGATGGGGGGAATTCCTACGAGCAGTACTTC. This sequence encodes CATSRDGGNSYEQYF. The chain is built from TRBV15 and TRBJ2-7, with D tentatively TRBD2 (6 bases). The CDR3 is 15 residues long. V shed 0 bases and J shed 1 base, with 10 bases lying between them. CDR1 is LNHNV, CDR2 YYDKDF, per germline (reference sequence).

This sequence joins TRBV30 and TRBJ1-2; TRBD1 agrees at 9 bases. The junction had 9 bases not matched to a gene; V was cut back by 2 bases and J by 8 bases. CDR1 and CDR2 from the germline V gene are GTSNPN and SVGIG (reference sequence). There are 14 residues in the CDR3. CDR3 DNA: TGTGCCTGGAGTTATGGTGGGGGGACAGGGGGCTACACCTTC. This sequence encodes CAWSYGGGTGGYTF.

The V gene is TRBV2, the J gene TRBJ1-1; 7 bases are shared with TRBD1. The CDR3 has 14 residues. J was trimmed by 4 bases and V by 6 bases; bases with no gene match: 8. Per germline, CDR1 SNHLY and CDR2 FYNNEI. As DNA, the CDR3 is TGTGCCAGCAGCTCTATGACAGGGCGCACTGAAGCTTTCTTT. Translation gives CASSSMTGRTEAFF.

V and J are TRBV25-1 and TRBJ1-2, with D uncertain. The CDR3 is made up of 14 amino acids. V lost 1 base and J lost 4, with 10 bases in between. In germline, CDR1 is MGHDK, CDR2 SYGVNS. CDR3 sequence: CASSEWAGFYGYTF. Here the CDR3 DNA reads TGTGCCAGCAGTGAATGGGCGGGGTTCTATGGCTACACCTTC.

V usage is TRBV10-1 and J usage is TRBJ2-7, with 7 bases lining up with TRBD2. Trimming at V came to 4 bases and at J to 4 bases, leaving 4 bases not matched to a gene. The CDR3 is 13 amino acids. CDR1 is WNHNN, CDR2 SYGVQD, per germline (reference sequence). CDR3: CASSGDYFYEQYF. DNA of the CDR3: TGCGCCAGCAGTGGGGACTATTTTTACGAGCAGTACTTC.

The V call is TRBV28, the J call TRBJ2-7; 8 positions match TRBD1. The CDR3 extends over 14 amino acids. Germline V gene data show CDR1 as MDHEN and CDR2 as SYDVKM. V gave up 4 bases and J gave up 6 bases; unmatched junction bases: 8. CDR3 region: CASSSSDRVGEQYF. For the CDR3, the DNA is TGTGCCAGCAGTTCATCGGACAGGGTCGGCGAGCAGTACTTC.

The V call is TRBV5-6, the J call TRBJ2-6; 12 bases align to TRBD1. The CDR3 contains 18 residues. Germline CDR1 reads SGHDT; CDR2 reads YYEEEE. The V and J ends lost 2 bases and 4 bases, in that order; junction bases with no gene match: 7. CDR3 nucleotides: TGTGCCAGCAGCTTCTCCGGGACAGGGGGCGACGGGGCCAACGTCCTGACTTTC. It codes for CASSFSGTGGDGANVLTF. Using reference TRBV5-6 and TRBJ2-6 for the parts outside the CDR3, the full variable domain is DAGVTQSPTHLIKTRGQQVTLRCSPKSGHDTVSWYQQALGQGPQFIFQYYEEEERQRGNFPDRFSGHQFPNYSSELNVNALLLGDSALYLCASSFSGTGGDGANVLTFGAGSRLTVL.

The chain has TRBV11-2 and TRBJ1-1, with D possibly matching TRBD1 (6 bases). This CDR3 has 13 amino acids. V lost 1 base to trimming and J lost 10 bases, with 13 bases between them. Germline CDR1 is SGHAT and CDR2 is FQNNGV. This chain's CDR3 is CASSLGTGLLAFF. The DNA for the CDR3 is TGTGCCAGCAGCTTAGGAACAGGGCTTCTAGCTTTCTTT.

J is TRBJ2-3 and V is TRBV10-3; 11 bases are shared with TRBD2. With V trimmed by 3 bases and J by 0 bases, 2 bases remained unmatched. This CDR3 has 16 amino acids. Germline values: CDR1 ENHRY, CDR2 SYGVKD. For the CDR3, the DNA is TGTGCCATCAGTGATGGACTAGCGGGTAGCACAGATACGCAGTATTTT. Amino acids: CAISDGLAGSTDTQYF.

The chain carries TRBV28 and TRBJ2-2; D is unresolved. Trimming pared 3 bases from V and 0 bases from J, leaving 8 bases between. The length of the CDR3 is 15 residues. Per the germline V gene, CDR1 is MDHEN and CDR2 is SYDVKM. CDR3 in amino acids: CASSLRFANTGELFF. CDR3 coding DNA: TGTGCCAGCAGTTTGAGGTTCGCGAACACCGGGGAGCTGTTTTTT.

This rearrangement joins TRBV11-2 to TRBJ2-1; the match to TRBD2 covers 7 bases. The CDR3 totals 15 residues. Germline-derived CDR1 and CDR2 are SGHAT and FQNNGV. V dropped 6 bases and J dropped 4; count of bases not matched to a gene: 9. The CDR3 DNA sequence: TGTGCCAGCAGTCCTGCGGCTAGCGGTTACAATGAGCAGTTCTTC. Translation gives CASSPAASGYNEQFF.

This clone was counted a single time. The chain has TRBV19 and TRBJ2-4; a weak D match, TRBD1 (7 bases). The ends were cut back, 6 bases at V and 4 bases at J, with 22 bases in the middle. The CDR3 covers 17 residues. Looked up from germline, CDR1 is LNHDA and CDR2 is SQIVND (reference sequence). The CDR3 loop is CASRTEGGQGGKNIQYF. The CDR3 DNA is TGTGCCAGTAGGACGGAAGGAGGGCAGGGGGGTAAAAACATTCAGTACTTC.

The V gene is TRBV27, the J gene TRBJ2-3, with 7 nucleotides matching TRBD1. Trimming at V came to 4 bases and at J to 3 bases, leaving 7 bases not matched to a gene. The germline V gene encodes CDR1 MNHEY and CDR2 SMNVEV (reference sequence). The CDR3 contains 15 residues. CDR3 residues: CASSSVTGTTDTQYF. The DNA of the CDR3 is TGTGCCAGCAGTTCCGTGACAGGGACAACAGATACGCAGTATTTT.

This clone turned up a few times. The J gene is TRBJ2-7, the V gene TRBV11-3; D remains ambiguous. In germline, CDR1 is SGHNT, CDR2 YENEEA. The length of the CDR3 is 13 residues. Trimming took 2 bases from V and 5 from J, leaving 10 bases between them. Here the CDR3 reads CASSLTRWDEQYF. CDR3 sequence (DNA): TGTGCCAGCAGCTTAACACGGTGGGACGAGCAGTACTTC.

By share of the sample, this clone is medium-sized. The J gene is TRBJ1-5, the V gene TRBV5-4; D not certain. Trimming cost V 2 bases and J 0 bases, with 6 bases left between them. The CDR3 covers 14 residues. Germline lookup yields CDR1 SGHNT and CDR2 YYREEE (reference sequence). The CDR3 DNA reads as TGTGCCAGCAGCTTTTCGGGTAGCAATCAGCCCCAGCATTTT. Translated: CASSFSGSNQPQHF.

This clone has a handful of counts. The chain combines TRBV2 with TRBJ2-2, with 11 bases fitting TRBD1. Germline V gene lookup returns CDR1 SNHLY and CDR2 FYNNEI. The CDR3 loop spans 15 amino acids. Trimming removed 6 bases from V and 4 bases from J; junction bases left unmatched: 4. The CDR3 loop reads CASSTGTGGTGELFF. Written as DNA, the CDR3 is TGTGCCAGCAGCACCGGGACAGGGGGCACCGGGGAGCTGTTTTTT.

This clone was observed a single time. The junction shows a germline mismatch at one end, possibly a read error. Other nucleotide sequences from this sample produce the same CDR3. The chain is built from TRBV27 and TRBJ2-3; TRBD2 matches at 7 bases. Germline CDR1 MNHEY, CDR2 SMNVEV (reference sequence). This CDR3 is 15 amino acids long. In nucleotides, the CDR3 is TGTGCCAGCAGTTTACGGGGGGTCGGGGCAGATACGCAATATTTT. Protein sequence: CASSLRGVGADTQYF.

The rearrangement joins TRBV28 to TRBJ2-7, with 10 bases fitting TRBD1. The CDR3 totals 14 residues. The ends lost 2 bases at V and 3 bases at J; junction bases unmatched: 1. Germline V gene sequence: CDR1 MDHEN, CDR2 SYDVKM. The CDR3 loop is CASSLGTGVYEQYF. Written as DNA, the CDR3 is TGTGCCAGCAGTTTAGGGACAGGGGTCTACGAGCAGTACTTC.

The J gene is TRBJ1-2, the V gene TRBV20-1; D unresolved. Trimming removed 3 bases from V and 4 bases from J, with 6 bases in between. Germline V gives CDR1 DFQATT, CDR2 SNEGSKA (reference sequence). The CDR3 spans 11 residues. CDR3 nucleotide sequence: TGCAGTGCTAGGAACGTCTATGGCTACACCTTC. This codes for CSARNVYGYTF.

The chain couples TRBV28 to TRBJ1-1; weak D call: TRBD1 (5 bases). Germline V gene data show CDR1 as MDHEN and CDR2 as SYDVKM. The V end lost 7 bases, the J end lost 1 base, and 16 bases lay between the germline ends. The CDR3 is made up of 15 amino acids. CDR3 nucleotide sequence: TGTGCCAGCACCGTAAGATCCGGGGGGAACACTGAAGCTTTCTTT. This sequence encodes CASTVRSGGNTEAFF.

As DNA, the CDR3 is TGTGCCAGCAGTTTACGGGACGGATCCTACGAGCAGTACTTC. Its protein product is CASSLRDGSYEQYF. The rearrangement links TRBV27 to TRBJ2-7; D might be TRBD1 or TRBD2, each matching 5 bases. CDR3 size: 14 residues. With 2 bases removed from V and 1 base from J, the gap between germline ends came to 9 bases. The germline V gene has CDR1 MNHEY and CDR2 SMNVEV (reference sequence).